This is a list of T cell receptor beta chains from one sample in a study of response to subunit inactivated influenza vaccine. TCRdb itself ran the RT-PCR reads through MiXCR, one entry per CDR3 protein. Of about 650,000 distinct CDR3 sequences listed, around 13% were seen once; the top ten hold 7.5% to 9%. The input for sequencing was PBMCs from blood, taken less than 15 days before vaccination. The receptors stem from a man in his fifties who received an inactivated influenza vaccine. CDR3s include the opening cysteine and the closing phenylalanine or tryptophan. The D gene is left open where the match is weak. The size field is filled for only some rows; it gives once, few, many or a size class.

V,D,size,J,CDR3,DNA
TRBV10-3,.,.,TRBJ1-1,CAIIRGADSTEAFF,TGTGCCATCATCCGGGGGGCTGATAGTACTGAAGCTTTCTTT
TRBV4-1,.,few,TRBJ2-2,CASSQERGVRTGELFF,TGCGCCAGCAGCCAAGAAAGGGGGGTGCGCACCGGGGAGCTGTTTTTT
TRBV5-1,.,many,TRBJ2-2,CASSRGQTNTGELFF,TGCGCCAGCAGCCGAGGACAGACAAACACCGGGGAGCTGTTTTTT
TRBV20-1,TRBD1,few,TRBJ1-3,CSARTSGQGAYGNTIYF,TGCAGTGCTAGAACATCCGGACAGGGGGCTTATGGAAACACCATATATTTT
TRBV29-1,.,few,TRBJ2-7,CSVSSKSYEQYF,TGCAGCGTTTCTTCCAAAAGCTACGAGCAGTACTTC
TRBV4-2,.,few,TRBJ1-4,CASSQGPATNEKLFF,TGTGCCAGCAGCCAAGGGCCCGCAACTAATGAAAAACTGTTTTTT
TRBV20-1,TRBD1,.,TRBJ1-6,CSAGEMGQDLNSPLHF,TGCAGTGCTGGCGAAATGGGACAGGATCTTAATTCACCCCTCCACTTT
TRBV11-2,.,.,TRBJ1-6,CASSPWASPLHF,TGTGCCAGCAGCCCGTGGGCGTCACCCCTCCACTTT
TRBV6-2/TRBV6-3,TRBD2,.,TRBJ2-7,CASSYLGTTTAQYF,TGTGCCAGCAGTTACTTGGGGACTACAACGGCGCAGTACTTC
TRBV3-1,.,many,TRBJ1-3,CASSQGGSGNTIYF,TGTGCCAGCAGCCAAGGGGGGTCTGGAAACACCATATATTTT
TRBV20-1,.,.,TRBJ2-7,CSASRFAGSYEQYF,TGCAGTGCTAGTAGGTTCGCCGGCTCCTACGAGCAGTACTTC
TRBV6-2/TRBV6-3,TRBD1,few,TRBJ2-2,CASSRTGTGGVTGELFF,TGTGCCAGCAGCCGTACCGGGACAGGGGGAGTCACCGGGGAGCTGTTTTTT
TRBV4-2,.,.,TRBJ2-5,CASSPTGGGGRETQYF,TGTGCCAGCAGCCCCACGGGTGGGGGTGGACGCGAGACCCAGTACTTC
TRBV20-1,TRBD2,few,TRBJ2-1,CSMGLAGGNEQFF,TGCAGTATGGGACTAGCGGGAGGGAATGAGCAGTTCTTC
TRBV4-2,.,.,TRBJ2-2,CARSPRLLGDTGELFF,TGTGCCAGGAGCCCCCGGCTCCTCGGGGACACCGGGGAGCTGTTTTTT
TRBV12-3/TRBV12-4,.,many,TRBJ1-5,CASRGGADRQPQHF,TGTGCCAGCAGGGGGGGAGCGGACCGTCAGCCCCAGCATTTT
TRBV20-1,.,few,TRBJ2-7,CSARRSSGHYEQYF,TGCAGTGCTAGAAGGTCGAGCGGCCACTACGAGCAGTACTTC
TRBV9,.,.,TRBJ2-7,CASSVGGPSSYEQYF,TGTGCCAGCAGCGTCGGGGGGCCGAGCTCCTACGAGCAGTACTTC
TRBV12-3/TRBV12-4,.,many,TRBJ2-2,CASRPVNANTGELFF,TGTGCCAGCAGACCAGTTAACGCGAACACCGGGGAGCTGTTTTTT
TRBV20-1,.,.,TRBJ1-6,CSATPGTENSPLHF,TGCAGTGCTACCCCCGGGACGGAAAATTCACCCCTCCACTTT
TRBV27,TRBD2,.,TRBJ2-7,CASGLAETYTYEQYF,TGTGCCAGCGGACTAGCGGAAACCTATACGTACGAGCAGTACTTC
TRBV5-1,.,.,TRBJ2-5,CASRLGRGETQYF,TGCGCCAGCAGACTAGGGCGAGGAGAGACCCAGTACTTC
TRBV12-3/TRBV12-4,.,.,TRBJ1-1,CASNTGGSLITEAFF,TGTGCCAGCAACACTGGGGGCAGCCTGATCACTGAAGCTTTCTTT
TRBV20-1,TRBD2,few,TRBJ2-3,CSEEGRADTQYF,TGCAGTGAGGAGGGGAGGGCAGATACGCAGTATTTT
TRBV15,.,few,TRBJ2-1,CATSRQYNEQFF,TGTGCCACCAGCAGACAGTACAATGAGCAGTTCTTC
TRBV28,.,few,TRBJ1-4,CASSLESFATNEKLFF,TGTGCCAGCAGTTTAGAGAGCTTTGCAACTAATGAAAAACTGTTTTTT
TRBV12-3/TRBV12-4,TRBD2,.,TRBJ2-1,CASSISGSGANEQFF,TGTGCCAGTTCGATTAGCGGGAGCGGGGCCAATGAGCAGTTCTTC
TRBV27,.,few,TRBJ1-4,CASNLTNEKLFF,TGTGCCAGCAACTTAACTAATGAAAAACTGTTTTTT
TRBV11-2,.,many,TRBJ2-1,CASSFGLGGGPYNEQFF,TGTGCCAGCAGCTTTGGACTGGGGGGGGGCCCTTACAATGAGCAGTTCTTC
TRBV3-1,.,.,TRBJ2-7,CASSQQGLTYEQYF,TGTGCCAGCAGCCAACAGGGTTTGACCTACGAGCAGTACTTC
TRBV6-2/TRBV6-3,.,.,TRBJ2-2,CASSYGPRDIIDTGELFF,TGTGCCAGCAGTTACGGGCCTCGGGACATTATCGACACCGGGGAGCTGTTTTTT
TRBV5-1,.,few,TRBJ2-3,CASSAGNTDTQYF,TGCGCCAGCAGCGCCGGGAACACAGATACGCAGTATTTT
TRBV13,TRBD1,.,TRBJ2-7,CASSNRGREQYF,TGTGCCAGCAGCAACAGGGGGAGGGAGCAGTACTTC
TRBV20-1,TRBD1,few,TRBJ2-7,CSARDFLRTGASYEQYF,TGCAGTGCTAGAGATTTTTTACGAACAGGGGCCTCCTACGAGCAGTACTTC
TRBV7-9,.,many,TRBJ1-1,CASSPGGLNTEAFF,TGTGCCAGCAGCCCTGGGGGCCTGAACACTGAAGCTTTCTTT
TRBV10-3,.,few,TRBJ2-2,CAISDRAETGELFF,TGTGCCATCAGTGACCGTGCCGAGACCGGGGAGCTGTTTTTT
TRBV29-1,TRBD1,few,TRBJ1-2,CSVAQGAEGYTF,TGCAGCGTTGCGCAGGGGGCGGAGGGCTACACCTTC
TRBV6-2/TRBV6-3,.,few,TRBJ1-4,CASKPAPTNEKLFF,TGTGCCAGCAAGCCAGCACCAACTAATGAAAAACTGTTTTTT
TRBV20-1,.,few,TRBJ2-1,CSAGDGTRTNYNEQFF,TGCAGTGCAGGGGACGGGACAAGGACTAACTACAATGAGCAGTTCTTC
TRBV11-2,TRBD2,few,TRBJ2-2,CASSTVGGGTSETGELFF,TGTGCCAGCAGCACCGTTGGCGGGGGAACCTCGGAGACCGGGGAGCTGTTTTTT
TRBV2,.,.,TRBJ2-7,CASSDLYRGDEQYF,TGTGCCAGCAGTGACCTTTATAGGGGCGACGAGCAGTACTTC